This T cell receptor (beta chain) was retrieved from a study of response to subunit inactivated influenza vaccine. MiXCR was run by TCRdb on the RT-PCR reads, yielding one entry per CDR3 protein. The sample lists about 530,000 distinct CDR3 sequences, about 11% occurring once. Study findings and constraints: Researchers suggested that each seasonal influenza vaccination recruits few new T cells.

V lost 2 bases, J lost 0 bases, and 4 bases stayed unmatched. Germline V gene lookup returns CDR1 SGHAT and CDR2 FQNNGV. The CDR3 has 17 residues. The sample holds a few counts of this clonotype. Its antigen is currently unknown. The sample consisted of PBMCs from blood, taken on the day of vaccination. V is TRBV11-2 and J is TRBJ2-1, with 10 nucleotides matching TRBD2. This TCR came from a man aged 45-65 years who received an inactivated influenza vaccine. The CDR3 spells CASSLMASGSSYNEQFF. CDR3 DNA: TGTGCCAGCAGCTTAATGGCTAGCGGGAGCTCCTACAATGAGCAGTTCTTC.